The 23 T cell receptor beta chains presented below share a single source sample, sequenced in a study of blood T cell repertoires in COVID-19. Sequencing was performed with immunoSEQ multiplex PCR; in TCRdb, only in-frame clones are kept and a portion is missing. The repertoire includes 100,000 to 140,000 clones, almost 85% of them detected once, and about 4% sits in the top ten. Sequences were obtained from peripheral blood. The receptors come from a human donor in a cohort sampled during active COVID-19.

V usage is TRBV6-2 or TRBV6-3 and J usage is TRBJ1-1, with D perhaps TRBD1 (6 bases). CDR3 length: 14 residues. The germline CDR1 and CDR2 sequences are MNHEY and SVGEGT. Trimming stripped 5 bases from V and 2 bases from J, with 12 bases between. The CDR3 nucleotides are TGTGCCAGCAGTGAGGGACAATTCAACACTGAAGCTTTCTTT. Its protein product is CASSEGQFNTEAFF.

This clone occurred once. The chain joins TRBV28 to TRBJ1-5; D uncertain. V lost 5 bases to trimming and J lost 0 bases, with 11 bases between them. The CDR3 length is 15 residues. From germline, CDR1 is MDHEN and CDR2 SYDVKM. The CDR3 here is CASSPTDYSNQPQHF. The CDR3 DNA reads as TGTGCCAGCAGTCCCACAGACTATAGCAATCAGCCCCAGCATTTT.

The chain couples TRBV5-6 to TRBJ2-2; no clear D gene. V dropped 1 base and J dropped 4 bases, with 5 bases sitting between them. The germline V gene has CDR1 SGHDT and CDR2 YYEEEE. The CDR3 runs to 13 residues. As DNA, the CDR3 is TGTGCCAGCAGCTTGCCGGGCACCGGGGAGCTGTTTTTT. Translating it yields CASSLPGTGELFF.

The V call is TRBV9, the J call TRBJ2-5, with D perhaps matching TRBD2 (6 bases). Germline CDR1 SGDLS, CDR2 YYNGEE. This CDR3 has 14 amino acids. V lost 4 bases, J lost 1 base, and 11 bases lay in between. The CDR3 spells CASSQGSGQETQYF. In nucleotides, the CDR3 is TGTGCCAGCAGCCAGGGTAGCGGCCAAGAGACCCAGTACTTC.

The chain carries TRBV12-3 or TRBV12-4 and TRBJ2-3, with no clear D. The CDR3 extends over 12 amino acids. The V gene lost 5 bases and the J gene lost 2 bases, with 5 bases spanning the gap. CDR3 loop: CASSEFTDTQYF. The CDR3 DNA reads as TGTGCCAGCAGTGAGTTCACAGATACGCAGTATTTT.

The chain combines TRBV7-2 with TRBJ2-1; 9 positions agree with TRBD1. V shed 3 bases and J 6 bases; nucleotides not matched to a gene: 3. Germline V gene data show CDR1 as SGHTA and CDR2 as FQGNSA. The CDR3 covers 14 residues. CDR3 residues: CASSLGQGRNEQFF. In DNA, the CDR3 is TGTGCCAGCAGCTTGGGACAGGGTCGCAATGAGCAGTTCTTC.

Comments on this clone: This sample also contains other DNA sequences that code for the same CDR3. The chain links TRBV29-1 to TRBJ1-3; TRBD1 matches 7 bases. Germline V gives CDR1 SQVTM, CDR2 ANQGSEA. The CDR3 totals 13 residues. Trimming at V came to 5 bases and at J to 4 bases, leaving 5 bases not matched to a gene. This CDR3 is CSVRQGGGNTIYF. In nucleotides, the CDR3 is TGCAGCGTTCGACAGGGTGGCGGAAACACCATATATTTT. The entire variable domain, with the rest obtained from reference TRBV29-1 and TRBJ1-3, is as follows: SAVISQKPSRDICQRGTSLTIQCQVDSQVTMMFWYRQQPGQSLTLIATANQGSEATYESGFVIDKFPISRPNLTFSTLTVSNMSPEDSSIYLCSVRQGGGNTIYFGEGSWLTVV.

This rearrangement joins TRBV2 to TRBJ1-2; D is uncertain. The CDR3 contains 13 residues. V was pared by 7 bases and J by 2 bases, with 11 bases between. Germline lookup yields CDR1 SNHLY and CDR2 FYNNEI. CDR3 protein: CASTQTGNYGYTF. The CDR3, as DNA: TGTGCCAGCACACAAACCGGGAACTATGGCTACACCTTC. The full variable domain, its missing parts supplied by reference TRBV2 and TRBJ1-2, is EPEVTQTPSHQVTQMGQEVILRCVPISNHLYFYWYRQILGQKVEFLVSFYNNEISEKSEIFDDQFSVERPDGSNFTLKIRSTKLEDSAMYFCASTQTGNYGYTFGSGTRLTVV.

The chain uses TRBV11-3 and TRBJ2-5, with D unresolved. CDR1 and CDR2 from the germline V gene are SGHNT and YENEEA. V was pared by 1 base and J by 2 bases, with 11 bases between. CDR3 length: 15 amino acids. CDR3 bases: TGTGCCAGCAGCTTAGGCCTTGTGGCACAAGAGACCCAGTACTTC. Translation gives CASSLGLVAQETQYF.

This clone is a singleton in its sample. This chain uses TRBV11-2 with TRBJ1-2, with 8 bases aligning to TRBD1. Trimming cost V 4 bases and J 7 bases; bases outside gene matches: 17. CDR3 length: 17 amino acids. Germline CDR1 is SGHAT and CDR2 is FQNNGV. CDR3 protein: CASSSRPGVYRGTGYTF. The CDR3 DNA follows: TGTGCCAGCAGCTCCAGGCCGGGGGTCTACAGGGGGACTGGCTACACCTTC.

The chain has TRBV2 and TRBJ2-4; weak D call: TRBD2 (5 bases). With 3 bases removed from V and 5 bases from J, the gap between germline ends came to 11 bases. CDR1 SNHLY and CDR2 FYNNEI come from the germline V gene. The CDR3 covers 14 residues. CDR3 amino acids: CASSDRSGENIQYF. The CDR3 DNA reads TGTGCCAGCAGTGATCGAAGCGGCGAAAACATTCAGTACTTC.

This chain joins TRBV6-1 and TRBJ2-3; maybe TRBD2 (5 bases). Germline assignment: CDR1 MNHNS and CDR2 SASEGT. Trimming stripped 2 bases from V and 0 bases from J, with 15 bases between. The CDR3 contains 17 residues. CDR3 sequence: CASSEPRTVSSTDTQYF. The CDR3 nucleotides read TGTGCCAGCAGTGAACCCCGGACTGTTTCTAGCACAGATACGCAGTATTTT.

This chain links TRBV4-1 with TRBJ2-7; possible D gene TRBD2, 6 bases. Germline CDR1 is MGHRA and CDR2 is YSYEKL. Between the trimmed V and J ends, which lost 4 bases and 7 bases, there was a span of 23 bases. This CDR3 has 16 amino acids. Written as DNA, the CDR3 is TGCGCCAGCAGCCTAGTTTCGGCTAGCGCTTTAGGGGAGCAGTACTTC. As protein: CASSLVSASALGEQYF.

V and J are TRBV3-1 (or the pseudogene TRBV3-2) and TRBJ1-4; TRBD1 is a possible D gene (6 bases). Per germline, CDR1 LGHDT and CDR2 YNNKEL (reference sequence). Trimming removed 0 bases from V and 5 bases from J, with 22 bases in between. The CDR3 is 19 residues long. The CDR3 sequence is CASSQDGPLLQGSNEKLFF. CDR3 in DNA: TGTGCCAGCAGCCAAGATGGCCCACTCCTACAGGGTTCAAATGAAAAACTGTTTTTT.

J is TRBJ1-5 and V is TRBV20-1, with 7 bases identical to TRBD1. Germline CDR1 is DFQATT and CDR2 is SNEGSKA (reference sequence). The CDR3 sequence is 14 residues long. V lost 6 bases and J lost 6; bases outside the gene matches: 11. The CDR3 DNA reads TGCAGTGCAAGTTACCAGGGGGATGGTCAGCCCCAGCATTTT. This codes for CSASYQGDGQPQHF.

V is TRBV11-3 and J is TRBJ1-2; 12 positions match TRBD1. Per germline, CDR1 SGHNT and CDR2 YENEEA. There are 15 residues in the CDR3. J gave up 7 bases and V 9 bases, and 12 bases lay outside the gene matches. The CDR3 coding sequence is TGTGCCAGAAGTATTATGGGACAGGGGGCTAGTGGCTACACCTTC. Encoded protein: CARSIMGQGASGYTF.

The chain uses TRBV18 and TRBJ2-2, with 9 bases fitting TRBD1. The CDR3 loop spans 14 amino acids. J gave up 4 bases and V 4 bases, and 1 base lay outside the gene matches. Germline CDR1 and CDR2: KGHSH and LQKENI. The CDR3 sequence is CASSLDRGTGELFF. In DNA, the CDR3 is TGTGCCAGCTCACTGGACAGGGGCACCGGGGAGCTGTTTTTT.

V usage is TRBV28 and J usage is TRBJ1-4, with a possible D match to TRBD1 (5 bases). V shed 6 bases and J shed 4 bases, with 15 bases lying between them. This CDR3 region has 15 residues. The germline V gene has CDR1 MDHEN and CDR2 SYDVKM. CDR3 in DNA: TGTGCCAGCAGATCCCACCAGACAGTTAATGAAAAACTGTTTTTT. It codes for CASRSHQTVNEKLFF.

CDR3 nucleotide sequence: TGCGCCAGCAGCCAAGTTATTAGGTCAGGCCCTAACTATGGCTACACCTTC. Translation: CASSQVIRSGPNYGYTF. This chain joins TRBV4-1 and TRBJ1-2, with D uncertain. CDR1 and CDR2 from the germline V gene are MGHRA and YSYEKL. CDR3 length: 17 residues. V was pared by 1 base and J by 0 bases, with 15 bases between.

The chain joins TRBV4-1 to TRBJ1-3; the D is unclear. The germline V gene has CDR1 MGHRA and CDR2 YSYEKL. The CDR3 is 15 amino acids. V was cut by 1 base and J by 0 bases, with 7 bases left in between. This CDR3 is CASSQGVISGNTIYF. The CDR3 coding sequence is TGCGCCAGCAGCCAAGGCGTTATCTCTGGAAACACCATATATTTT.

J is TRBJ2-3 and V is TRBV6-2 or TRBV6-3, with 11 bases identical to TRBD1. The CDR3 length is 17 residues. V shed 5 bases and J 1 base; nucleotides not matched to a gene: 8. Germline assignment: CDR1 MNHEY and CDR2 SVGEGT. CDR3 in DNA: TGTGCCAGCAGTCGCCTGGACAGGGGGCAGGGCACAGATACGCAGTATTTT. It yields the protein CASSRLDRGQGTDTQYF.

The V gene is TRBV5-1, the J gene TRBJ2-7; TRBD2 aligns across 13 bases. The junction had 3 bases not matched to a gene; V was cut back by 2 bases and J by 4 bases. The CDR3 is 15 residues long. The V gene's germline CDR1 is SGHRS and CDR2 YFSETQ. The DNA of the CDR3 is TGCGCCAGCAGCTTACTAGCGGGAGGGCCTTACGAGCAGTACTTC. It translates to CASSLLAGGPYEQYF.

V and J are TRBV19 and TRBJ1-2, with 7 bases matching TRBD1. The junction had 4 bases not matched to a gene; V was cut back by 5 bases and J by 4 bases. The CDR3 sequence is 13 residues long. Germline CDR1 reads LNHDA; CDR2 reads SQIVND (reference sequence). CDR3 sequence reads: CASSGRGSYGYTF. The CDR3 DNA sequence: TGTGCCAGTAGTGGCAGGGGGAGCTATGGCTACACCTTC. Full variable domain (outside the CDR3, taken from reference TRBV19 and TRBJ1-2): DGGITQSPKYLFRKEGQNVTLSCEQNLNHDAMYWYRQDPGQGLRLIYYSQIVNDFQKGDIAEGYSVSREKKESFPLTVTSAQKNPTAFYLCASSGRGSYGYTFGSGTRLTVV.